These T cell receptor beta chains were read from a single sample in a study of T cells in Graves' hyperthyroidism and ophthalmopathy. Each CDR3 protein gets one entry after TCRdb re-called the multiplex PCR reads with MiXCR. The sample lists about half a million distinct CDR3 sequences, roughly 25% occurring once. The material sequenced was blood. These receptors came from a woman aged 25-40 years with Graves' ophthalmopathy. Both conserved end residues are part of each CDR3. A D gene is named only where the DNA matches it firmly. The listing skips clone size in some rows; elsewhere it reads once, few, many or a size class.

DNA: TGTGCCAGCAGTTCGGGGGGGCTTGAAAACATTCAGTACTTC
CDR3: CASSSGGLENIQYF
D: TRBD2
J: TRBJ2-4
size: many
length: 14
V: TRBV6-5

DNA: TGCGCCAGCAGCTTGGCTAGCGTAGCGGGAGATCGGTACGAGCAGTACTTC
CDR3: CASSLASVAGDRYEQYF
D: TRBD2
J: TRBJ2-7
size: .
length: 17
V: TRBV5-1

DNA: TGTGCCAGCTTAACACGGGATAGCAATCAGCCCCAGCATTTT
CDR3: CASLTRDSNQPQHF
D: .
J: TRBJ1-5
size: .
length: 14
V: TRBV28

DNA: TGTGCCAGCAGTGAAATAGCAGCCCCCTACGAGCAGTACTTC
CDR3: CASSEIAAPYEQYF
D: .
J: TRBJ2-7
size: .
length: 14
V: TRBV6-1

DNA: TGCAGTGCTAACGTGGGCCCGGGACAGGGTCAGCCCCAGCATTTT
CDR3: CSANVGPGQGQPQHF
D: TRBD1
J: TRBJ1-5
size: many
length: 15
V: TRBV20-1

DNA: TGTGCCAGCAGCTCCACGGCGGGGGGCACAGATACGCAGTATTTT
CDR3: CASSSTAGGTDTQYF
D: TRBD2
J: TRBJ2-3
size: .
length: 15
V: TRBV9

DNA: TGCAGTGCTAGAGAGGCGGGGGAAGAGACCCAGTACTTC
CDR3: CSAREAGEETQYF
D: TRBD2
J: TRBJ2-5
size: many
length: 13
V: TRBV20-1

DNA: TGTGCCAGTAGTATAGCCCTAGCGGGAGTAGCCGAGCAGTACTTC
CDR3: CASSIALAGVAEQYF
D: TRBD2
J: TRBJ2-7
size: .
length: 15
V: TRBV19

DNA: TGTGCCAGCAGCCCAGGCCTGCGGACTGAAGCTTTCTTT
CDR3: CASSPGLRTEAFF
D: .
J: TRBJ1-1
size: few
length: 13
V: TRBV3-1

DNA: TGTGCCAGTGGTATCAGGGGGCATGGCACTGAAGCTTTCTTT
CDR3: CASGIRGHGTEAFF
D: TRBD1
J: TRBJ1-1
size: .
length: 14
V: TRBV12-3/TRBV12-4

DNA: TGCAGTGCTAGAGATCGGGTCGGGGCCAATCAGCCCCAGCATTTT
CDR3: CSARDRVGANQPQHF
D: .
J: TRBJ1-5
size: many
length: 15
V: TRBV20-1

DNA: TGTGCCAGCAGCCCAGCGGGGGCCCTCTCTGGGGCCAACGTCCTGACTTTC
CDR3: CASSPAGALSGANVLTF
D: TRBD2
J: TRBJ2-6
size: .
length: 17
V: TRBV3-1

DNA: TGTGCCAGCAGTCCTTTGCGGGGGGGCCCAGAGACCCAGTACTTC
CDR3: CASSPLRGGPETQYF
D: TRBD2
J: TRBJ2-5
size: .
length: 15
V: TRBV6-1

DNA: TGTGCCACCAGTGACCCAGGACGGGCTAAGGGCTACACCTTC
CDR3: CATSDPGRAKGYTF
D: .
J: TRBJ1-2
size: few
length: 14
V: TRBV24-1

DNA: TGTGCTGTGGAGGATTGGGGTTCTGGGGCCAACGTCCTGACTTTC
CDR3: CAVEDWGSGANVLTF
D: .
J: TRBJ2-6
size: many
length: 15
V: TRBV19

DNA: TGCGCCAGCAGCCGAACTAGCGGGGGGAGACCCTACGAGCAGTACTTC
CDR3: CASSRTSGGRPYEQYF
D: TRBD2
J: TRBJ2-7
size: few
length: 16
V: TRBV4-3

DNA: TGTGCCAGCAGTTATAGCGGGGGGCAATACGAGCAGTACTTC
CDR3: CASSYSGGQYEQYF
D: TRBD2
J: TRBJ2-7
size: many
length: 14
V: TRBV7-9

DNA: TGTGCCAGCAGTCCATCAGGGGGGCGGCAAGCTTTCTTT
CDR3: CASSPSGGRQAFF
D: TRBD1
J: TRBJ1-1
size: many
length: 13
V: TRBV12-3/TRBV12-4

DNA: TGCAGTGCTAGAGATGGGGGGGTCCCCCAAGAGACCCAGTACTTC
CDR3: CSARDGGVPQETQYF
D: TRBD2
J: TRBJ2-5
size: .
length: 15
V: TRBV20-1

DNA: TGTGCCAGTGAGGGTGTTTTCGGCACTGAAGCTTTCTTT
CDR3: CASEGVFGTEAFF
D: .
J: TRBJ1-1
size: many
length: 13
V: TRBV2

DNA: TGTGCCAGCAGCGCCTCCGGGACGCAAGAGACCCAGTACTTC
CDR3: CASSASGTQETQYF
D: .
J: TRBJ2-5
size: .
length: 14
V: TRBV9

DNA: TGTGCCAGCACCTCGGACTATGGCTACACCTTC
CDR3: CASTSDYGYTF
D: .
J: TRBJ1-2
size: .
length: 11
V: TRBV6-1

DNA: TGTGCCAGCAGCCCCTTGAGGGGGGGCGGGAATGGCTACACCTTC
CDR3: CASSPLRGGGNGYTF
D: .
J: TRBJ1-2
size: .
length: 15
V: TRBV12-3/TRBV12-4

DNA: TGTGCCAGCAGCCTAGGGACAGGGGACGACACTGAAGCTTTCTTT
CDR3: CASSLGTGDDTEAFF
D: TRBD1
J: TRBJ1-1
size: many
length: 15
V: TRBV11-2

DNA: TGTGCCAGCAGATCCCAGGGGGCCTCCGCAGAGACCCAGTACTTC
CDR3: CASRSQGASAETQYF
D: TRBD1
J: TRBJ2-5
size: many
length: 15
V: TRBV27

DNA: TGTGCCAGCAGTACCCAGACGACAGCTGAAGCTTTCTTT
CDR3: CASSTQTTAEAFF
D: .
J: TRBJ1-1
size: many
length: 13
V: TRBV2

DNA: TGTGCCAGCAGCCTAGCGCCTAGCACAGATACGCAGTATTTT
CDR3: CASSLAPSTDTQYF
D: .
J: TRBJ2-3
size: .
length: 14
V: TRBV6-2/TRBV6-3

DNA: TGTGCCAGCAGTCCGTTAAGGGCAGATCCCCAGCATTTT
CDR3: CASSPLRADPQHF
D: .
J: TRBJ1-5
size: many
length: 13
V: TRBV2

DNA: TGTGCCAGCAGTTACTCGAGACAGGGGGCTGGGGCCAACGTCCTGACTTTC
CDR3: CASSYSRQGAGANVLTF
D: TRBD1
J: TRBJ2-6
size: .
length: 17
V: TRBV6-5

DNA: TGTGCCAGCGAAGACCGGTCCACCGGGGAGCTGTTTTTT
CDR3: CASEDRSTGELFF
D: .
J: TRBJ2-2
size: few
length: 13
V: TRBV19

DNA: TGCAGTGCCATCGACAGGGGGCGCGGGGACACTGAACCTTTCTTT
CDR3: CSAIDRGRGDTEPFF
D: TRBD1
J: TRBJ1-1
size: .
length: 15
V: TRBV20-1

DNA: TGTGCCATCAGCTCGGACAGGGGGTTCTATGGCTACACCTTC
CDR3: CAISSDRGFYGYTF
D: TRBD1
J: TRBJ1-2
size: .
length: 14
V: TRBV10-3

DNA: TGTGCCACCAGCCCCCCCGGCACCGGATCCTACGAGCAGTACTTC
CDR3: CATSPPGTGSYEQYF
D: .
J: TRBJ2-7
size: once
length: 15
V: TRBV15

DNA: TGTGCCAGCAGTTTAGTAGTCGGGCAGAACACTGAAGCTTTCTTT
CDR3: CASSLVVGQNTEAFF
D: .
J: TRBJ1-1
size: many
length: 15
V: TRBV12-3/TRBV12-4

DNA: TGTGTCATTCCCACGTCCCCCTACGAGCAGTACTTC
CDR3: CVIPTSPYEQYF
D: .
J: TRBJ2-7
size: .
length: 12
V: TRBV7-2

DNA: TGTGCCAGTAACCGGGACAGGGCGAACTATGGCTACACCTTC
CDR3: CASNRDRANYGYTF
D: TRBD1
J: TRBJ1-2
size: many
length: 14
V: TRBV19

DNA: TGTGCCAGTAGTATCCCGCGAGGGCGGCTGGGGTCTGGGGCCAACGTCCTGACTTTC
CDR3: CASSIPRGRLGSGANVLTF
D: .
J: TRBJ2-6
size: many
length: 19
V: TRBV19

DNA: TGCGCCAGCAGCTTGGAGGGCAGGGGAGACTATGGCTACACCTTC
CDR3: CASSLEGRGDYGYTF
D: .
J: TRBJ1-2
size: many
length: 15
V: TRBV5-1

DNA: TGTGCCAGCAGTTACGGGGGGTACCAAGAGACCCAGTACTTC
CDR3: CASSYGGYQETQYF
D: .
J: TRBJ2-5
size: many
length: 14
V: TRBV6-2/TRBV6-3

DNA: TGTGCCAGCAGCTTTTTAACCGTGGGGATCTATGGCTACACCTTC
CDR3: CASSFLTVGIYGYTF
D: .
J: TRBJ1-2
size: few
length: 15
V: TRBV5-6

DNA: TGTGCCAGCAGCTTACCCCCGGGACAAATTGGGGCTTTCTTT
CDR3: CASSLPPGQIGAFF
D: .
J: TRBJ1-1
size: many
length: 14
V: TRBV7-2

DNA: TGCAGTGCTAACCCGATTGGGACCTCCTACGAGCAGTACTTC
CDR3: CSANPIGTSYEQYF
D: .
J: TRBJ2-7
size: few
length: 14
V: TRBV20-1

DNA: TGTGCCAGCAGCCCGGAGGGGGATCCGTCTAACTATGGCTACACCTTC
CDR3: CASSPEGDPSNYGYTF
D: .
J: TRBJ1-2
size: few
length: 16
V: TRBV9

DNA: TGTGCCACCAGTGGGGATCTTTATCAGCCCCAGCATTTT
CDR3: CATSGDLYQPQHF
D: .
J: TRBJ1-5
size: many
length: 13
V: TRBV24-1

DNA: TGTGCCAGCAGTTTATTCCGGGAAAGGGCTGAAGCTTTCTTT
CDR3: CASSLFRERAEAFF
D: .
J: TRBJ1-1
size: many
length: 14
V: TRBV28

DNA: TGTGCCAGCAGTTTCTCGGACAGGGCGAGCTCCTACGAGCAGTACTTC
CDR3: CASSFSDRASSYEQYF
D: TRBD1
J: TRBJ2-7
size: .
length: 16
V: TRBV27

DNA: TGTGCCAGCAGTCTAACCGGGACAGGGAGGAGCTATGGCTACACCTTC
CDR3: CASSLTGTGRSYGYTF
D: TRBD1
J: TRBJ1-2
size: few
length: 16
V: TRBV27

DNA: TGTGCCAGCAGTCCACTTAACAGATTCATGAACACTGAAGCTTTCTTT
CDR3: CASSPLNRFMNTEAFF
D: .
J: TRBJ1-1
size: few
length: 16
V: TRBV2

DNA: TGTGCCAGCAGTCTAGGGGGTTCGCGACAGCCCCAGCATTTT
CDR3: CASSLGGSRQPQHF
D: .
J: TRBJ1-5
size: many
length: 14
V: TRBV27

DNA: TGCGCCAGCGACAGGGGAGATCAGCCCCAGCATTTT
CDR3: CASDRGDQPQHF
D: TRBD1
J: TRBJ1-5
size: many
length: 12
V: TRBV10-1

DNA: TGTGCCAGCAGCCGAACGGCGGGACAGAAAGAGACCCAGTACTTC
CDR3: CASSRTAGQKETQYF
D: .
J: TRBJ2-5
size: few
length: 15
V: TRBV3-1

DNA: TGCGCCAGCAGAGCCGGGACAGCAAATCAAGAGACCCAGTACTTC
CDR3: CASRAGTANQETQYF
D: TRBD1
J: TRBJ2-5
size: few
length: 15
V: TRBV5-1

DNA: TGCAGTGCTAGAGATAATAGCAGAGACACTGAAGCTTTCTTT
CDR3: CSARDNSRDTEAFF
D: .
J: TRBJ1-1
size: many
length: 14
V: TRBV20-1